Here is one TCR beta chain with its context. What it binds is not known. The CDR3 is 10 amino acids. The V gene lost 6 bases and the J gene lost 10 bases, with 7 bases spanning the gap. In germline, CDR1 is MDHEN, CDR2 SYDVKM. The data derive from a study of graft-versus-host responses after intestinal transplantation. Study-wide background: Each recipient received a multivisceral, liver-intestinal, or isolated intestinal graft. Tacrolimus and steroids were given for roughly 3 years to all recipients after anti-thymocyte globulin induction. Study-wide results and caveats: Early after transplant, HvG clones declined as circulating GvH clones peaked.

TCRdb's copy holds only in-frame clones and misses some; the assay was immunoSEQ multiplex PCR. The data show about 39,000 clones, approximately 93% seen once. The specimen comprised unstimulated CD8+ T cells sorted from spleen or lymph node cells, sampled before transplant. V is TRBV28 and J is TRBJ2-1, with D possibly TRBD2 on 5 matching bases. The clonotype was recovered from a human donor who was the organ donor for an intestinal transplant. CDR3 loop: CASSRGEQFF. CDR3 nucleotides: TGTGCCAGCAGCCGAGGGGAGCAGTTCTTC. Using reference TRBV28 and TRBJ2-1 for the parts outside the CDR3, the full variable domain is DVKVTQSSRYLVKRTGEKVFLECVQDMDHENMFWYRQDPGLGLRLIYFSYDVKMKEKGDIPEGYSVSREKKERFSLILESASTNQTSMYLCASSRGEQFFGPGTRLTVL.